Below, one T cell receptor (beta chain) is given with its context. This clonotype was recorded a few times. The clone's antigen remains unknown. Per-base qualities were not stored, and no clone one base away is much larger. The data were obtained in a study of T cells in Graves' hyperthyroidism and ophthalmopathy (dated by TCRdb to between 2017 and 2020). Regarding the research as a whole: Peripheral blood samples were taken at initial diagnosis, before any treatment was given. Once sampling was done, hyperthyroidism patients were given methimazole at a starting dose of 30 mg daily, whereas ophthalmopathy patients were given high-dose intravenous methylprednisolone. A discovery cohort of approximately 100 patients, roughly 40 with Graves' ophthalmopathy and 55 to 60 with stable Graves' hyperthyroidism, was used to find distinguishing TCR V-J signatures. The 100 discovery patients were divided at random into training and test sets in a 7:3 ratio. An independent validation cohort of around 19 hyperthyroidism patients and 17 patients who later progressed to ophthalmopathy tested prospective prediction of ophthalmopathy. The paper describes TCR Vbeta CDR3 sequencing of 135 peripheral blood samples, made up of fewer than 50 ophthalmopathy patients, more than 70 hyperthyroidism patients and about 17 progressor patients. Thyroid tissue and blood T-cell repertoires from about 6 Graves' hyperthyroidism patients were also compared in the study. What the study reported, not specific to this receptor: In validation, the model predicted progression to ophthalmopathy a median of 6.5 months before onset, with 65% to 71% sensitivity and roughly 72% specificity. No statistical method was used to fix the sample size in advance, and group allocation was not hidden from the investigators. Ophthalmopathy was separated from stable hyperthyroidism by a 13 V-J signature model, with approximately 89% sensitivity and about 81% specificity obtained in cross-validation and 80%/75% obtained in testing. Most expanded thyroid clonotypes (frequency above 0.001) were also detected in blood, a finding suggesting that blood repertoires may reflect thyroid immune responses.

Trimming at the junction amounts to 2 bases on V and 0 bases on J, and the germline ends lie 11 bases apart. Sequences LGHDT (CDR1) and YNNKEL (CDR2) are obtained from the germline V gene (reference sequence). Measured from the cysteine to the phenylalanine, the CDR3 is 16 residues long. Here the CDR3 DNA is all that survives: 48 bases in frame from base 1. The TCR beta CDR3 regions were amplified from RNA transcripts. The first round of RT-PCR for the TCR CDR3 was performed with the HTBI primer set and the Qiagen OneStep RT-PCR kit. The libraries were constructed in a second round of multiplex PCR and then size-selected and purified. The libraries were sequenced on an Illumina HiSeq2000 using paired-end 100 bp reads. Turning to the authors' computational methods: Raw data were processed with SOAPnuke, discarding reads with adapters, uncalled bases, mean Phred below 15, or no exact constant-primer or identifier match. COPE v1.2.5 was used to merge high-quality paired reads, and clonotypes were defined as unique nucleotide sequences. MiTCR v1.1 was used to align clonotypes to the IMGT TRBV, TRBD and TRBJ reference segments. The analysis included only V-J combinations with a frequency above 0.0001, which together covered roughly 99% of the repertoires. A TCS score was defined as the ratio between F50 (clonal expansion) and ExV (chaos), using BLOSUM62-based TCRdist between CDR3 peptides within each V-J. Welch's t-statistics and random forest reduced several hundred V-J features to 13, which were used in a naive Bayes classifier (R e1071). TCRdb ran its own pipeline on the public reads, namely fastp trimming at Q25 and MiXCR clone calling, and kept in-frame beta chains. CDR3 protein sequences are deduplicated, and each keeps its most common genes and DNA. TCRdb assigned the V and J calls; the authors' analysis was not used. A total of 550,000 to 650,000 distinct CDR3 sequences appear in this sample, 12% to 15% of them only once. Jointly, the top ten make up 11% to 15% of the sample.

Graves' hyperthyroidism was defined as stable when no progression to ophthalmopathy occurred over 18 months of follow-up. The hyperthyroidism patients were between 18 and 65 years old and newly diagnosed, with a disease duration of less than 2 months. Any patient with an uncontrolled infection, another autoimmune disease, pregnancy or lactation was excluded. Diagnoses relied on clinical symptoms, serum thyroxine and TRAb, thyroid ultrasound and orbital computed tomography. Ficoll-Paque density gradient centrifugation was used to isolate PBMCs from around 10 ml of fresh peripheral blood. Trizol reagent was used to extract total RNA, and RNA quality was then checked on an Agilent 2100 Bioanalyzer.

The chain was built from TRBV3-1 and TRBJ2-1; confidence is insufficient to name the D gene. The sample comprised blood. The receptor was derived from a woman in her forties with Graves' hyperthyroidism. The DNA sequence is as follows: TGTGCCAGCAGCCAACACTACCCAAGCTCCTACAATGAGCAGTTCTTC. It specifies CASSQHYPSSYNEQFF.